The T cell receptor beta chain described here comes from a study of shared clonotypes between healthy human individuals. Study results and limitations: Only a few donors were included, so the genetic and exposure-history diversity represented was limited.

For this clone: The antigen remains unidentified.

The repertoire was sequenced with immunoSEQ multiplex PCR; TCRdb's copy has only in-frame clones and lacks some. Among roughly 320,000 clones listed, 80% to 90% were seen once. CD8 memory merged CD45RO+ cells and CCR7-negative CD45RA+ TemRA cells into one population. The origin of this receptor is a man younger than 35 in good health. The sample taken for sequencing was memory CD8+ T cells sorted from blood. Subset in this sample: CD45RO+ cells pooled with CCR7-negative TemRA cells.

The CDR3 spells CASSPRTVPRETQYF. The CDR3 DNA sequence: TGTGCCAGCAGCCCACGGACGGTGCCGCGGGAGACCCAGTACTTC. The chain is built from TRBV7-3 and TRBJ2-5; D unclear. CDR1 is SGHTA and CDR2 is FQGTGA in the germline V gene. Trimming took 5 bases from V and 5 from J, leaving 18 bases between them. The CDR3 is 15 amino acids.